This TCR beta chain derives from a study of cytomegalovirus exposure and HLA in healthy donors listed by TCRdb under 2017. For the wider study: An earlier analysis of some 500 of the donors reported 250 to 300 Gb of sequence data and around 110 million unique TCR beta sequences from about 200 million T cells. Approximately 300 gigabases of sequencing data and around 85 million unique TCR sequences made up an early release that covered about 640 HLA-typed donors. Among the roughly 390 genotyped donors, approximately 77% belonged to the genetic ancestry cluster associated with self-reported Caucasian donors. The study aimed to test whether signatures of past pathogen exposure could be identified by cataloging public T cell receptors. Using immunosequencing, the study profiled T cell repertoires from fewer than 700 subjects and related those repertoires to cytomegalovirus serostatus. Besides the first cohort of more than 650 subjects, a separate validation cohort made up of over a hundred different subjects was used. To predict cytomegalovirus infection status, the study brought together high-throughput TCR immunosequencing, statistical association of individual TCRs with disease status, and machine learning. A later analysis re-analyzed previously published TCR beta repertoires from 660 or so donors and added high-resolution HLA genotyping to study TCR occurrence patterns. In the later analysis, no new phenotypic data were used to find candidate immune exposures; instead, reliance was placed on TCR beta sequences and their occurrence across donors. In an earlier analysis of several hundred of the donors, high-throughput TCR beta sequencing was used to judge whether each TCR beta V gene segment behaved as functional or pseudogenic. Donor age, sex, ethnicity and CMV serostatus were collected together with the repertoire data. A later genetic analysis took genome-wide SNP genotypes for 398 of the 666 donors and used that subset as a discovery cohort. Every repertoire in the discovery cohort had been generated on one and the same sequencing platform. HLA typing covered class I and class II loci at four-digit resolution. The number of typed donors differed by locus: about 620-640 for A, B, C, DRB1 and DQB1; about 520 for DQA1; about 600 for DPA1; and about 450 for DPB1. Roughly five DR-DQ haplotypes were treated as single units for association and clustering because of strong linkage in the cohort. Across 398 genotyped donors of the cohort, an average of about 200,000 unique TCR beta nucleotide sequences per donor were sequenced, and roughly a sixth of those sequences were non-productive.

Receptor libraries were prepared by the immunoSEQ multiplex PCR assay. The multiplex PCR relied on a mix of 60 forward primers for TCR Vbeta segments and 13 reverse primers for TCR Jbeta segments. Amplification of the CDR3 region of rearranged TCR beta genes was performed with a multiplex PCR assay on genomic DNA. Amplified TCR beta libraries were sequenced as 87-base-pair reads on the Illumina HiSeq System. Per the original workflow: A later analysis counted about 80 million unique TCR beta chains across the 670 or so repertoires, and roughly 11 million of these chains were shared by at least two donors. A nearest-neighbor algorithm error-corrected the raw reads and collapsed the reads into unique sequences, merging closely related sequences to remove PCR and sequencing errors. CDR3 sequences were aligned to IMGT reference sequences to assign V, D and J gene segments. Each retained sequence needed at least a six-nucleotide match to both a V gene segment and a J gene segment. A rearrangement was called productive if the CDR3 had no stop codons and remained in frame with V and J, and every other rearrangement was called non-productive. Following IMGT convention, CDR3 was defined as the stretch from the second conserved V-encoded cysteine up to the conserved J-encoded phenylalanine. The earlier analysis of 500 to 750 of the donors excluded any sequence lacking an unambiguous match to a single V gene segment. In an earlier analysis of approximately 560 of the donors, a V segment was called functional when productive rearrangements were above 56.7%, and segregating when the standard deviation between donors exceeded 5%. A statistical classification framework was built to diagnose cytomegalovirus status from the catalog of TCR beta chain sequences. A later analysis assigned V and J genes by comparing TCR nucleotide sequences with IMGT/GENE-DB human TR gene sequences. A later analysis assigned CDR3 sequences and most-parsimonious VDJ recombination scenarios with the TCRdist pipeline. In a later analysis, each TCR beta chain was defined by its CDR3 amino acid sequence together with its V-gene family, and reads without a unique V-gene family were excluded. In a later analysis, 450 to 600 highly shared, low-generation-probability nucleotide sequences were removed to address suspected cross-contamination and a sequencing artifact. In a later analysis, a clonal expansion index was calculated for each public chain from normalized within-repertoire ranks of inferred template counts. In a later analysis, generation probabilities were computed with a VDJ recombination model fitted to out-of-frame rearrangements, and the resulting probabilities were checked against IGoR. A later analysis scored TCR-TCR, TCR-HLA and TCR-CMV co-occurrence with hypergeometric tests, applying a repertoire-size bias correction to TCR pairs. A later analysis estimated false discovery rates by permuting HLA or CMV assignments 20 times. In a later analysis, co-occurring TCRs were grouped using DBSCAN, and TCRdist sequence similarity was added for clustering within HLA-allele-positive subsets. Co-occurrence clustering excluded repertoires with fewer than 30,000 or more than 120,000 public chains, plus five with anomalous nucleotide sharing. Sourced from immuneACCESS, this table was stored by TCRdb with only in-frame sequences that have V and J called. A share of the clones is absent; for the studies checked, an unresolved V gene accounts for under half, and the remainder has no known explanation. The D gene and trimming were derived from the DNA, and the V and J assignments and clone size from that table. In all, the sample holds some 100,000 clones, and 62% of those were seen once. About 5% of the sample is in the top ten clones.

The paper as a whole reports these results and caveats: Across donors, most TCR sequences were observed very rarely, whereas some public TCRs were present in many individuals. Immune exposure information for the cohort was limited to CMV serostatus. Because HLA typing was missing for some donors at each locus, association tests included only the typed subset. A few of the identified cytomegalovirus-associated TCR beta chains were confirmed in vitro to be specific for cytomegalovirus antigens. A further reported finding was that TCR beta sequences accurately predicted the HLA-A and HLA-B alleles for most subjects in the first cohort. In a later analysis, several top co-occurrence clusters were reported to appear linked to parvovirus B19, influenza, CMV and Epstein-Barr virus. Because counts were too low, about 18 rarely observed V segments, including chromosome 9 orphons, were excluded from the earlier analysis of some 590 of the donors. Assigning TCR associations to individual alleles was difficult when HLA alleles, especially DR and DQ, strongly co-occurred. In an earlier analysis of about 550 of the donors, most TCR beta V segments were observed in productive rearrangements about 87% or about 30% of the time, broadly matching IMGT annotations. A group of highly shared sequence variants was considered likely to be a technical artifact of the sequencing pipeline. Linkage disequilibrium might explain the correlated functional status among segregating V segments, but an unknown experimental factor could not be ruled out. Sequencing depth was assumed to be roughly uniform across donors in the presence/absence analyses, though that assumption may not hold. The classifier was reported to diagnose cytomegalovirus status with high specificity and sensitivity in both the original cohort and the validation cohort. An association between a missense DCLRE1C variant and V-gene and J-gene trimming of TCR beta chains was found in a later genetic analysis and replicated in an independent cohort. A later analysis associated about 17,000 TCR beta sequences with specific HLA alleles at a false discovery rate of 0.05. The authors suggested that the approach could potentially be generalized to other disease states and immunological phenotypes. A later genetic analysis reported fewer N-insertions in productive TCRs among donors in an Asian-associated ancestry cluster than the roughly 700-donor mean. Because the 87-base-pair reads could not distinguish some IMGT-functional V segments, including TRBV6-2 and TRBV6-3, those segments were excluded. In this cohort, only TCR beta chains were sequenced, and detectable features were limited by the absence of alpha or paired-chain data. The study gave a list of around 170 TCR beta chains associated with cytomegalovirus. Most CMV-associated TCR beta chains appeared to be HLA-restricted in a later analysis, and the HLA associations seemed to be driven largely by CMV exposure. In a later analysis, HLA-associated TCR beta chains showed more clonal expansion and lower generation probabilities than non-associated chains that were equally common. In a later analysis, the rate of TCR association differed among HLA loci, with DRB1 alleles having the most associated TCRs and HLA-C alleles having the fewest.

CDR3 length: 14 amino acids, cysteine to phenylalanine. Only the CDR3 portion is preserved as DNA: 42 bases, with reading frame beginning at the first base. Via the germline V gene, CDR1 is MRHNA and CDR2 SNTAGT. V trim: 6 bases; J trim: 3 bases; unmatched bases: 4. Only a few counts were recorded for this clone. This receptor's antigen is unknown. Nothing much larger sits one base from this clone, and base qualities are not available. The cohort consisted of 600 to 750 healthy bone marrow donors. Cohort members were all nominally healthy when sampled, although unrecorded immune exposures were likely present. The donor was CMV seropositive and belonged to the group of 250 to 300 seropositive cohort members. A peripheral blood sample was provided by each donor, and peripheral blood mononuclear cells were used for TCR beta sequencing. The Qiagen DNeasy Blood Extraction Kit was used to extract genomic DNA from the blood cell samples.

The TCR comes from a woman in her thirties in good health and CMV-seropositive. Here the chain combines TRBV6-4 and TRBJ1-1; 10 of the junction bases match TRBD1. Sequencing was carried out using PBMCs. The DNA reads as follows: TGTGCCAGCAGGACCGGGACAGGGGACACTGAAGCTTTCTTT. This encodes CASRTGTGDTEAFF.